One and the same sample provided the 5 T cell receptor beta chains below, sequenced in a study of metastatic and nonmetastatic thyroid tumors. Patients were all untreated before their thyroid surgery. TCRdb reprocessed the PCR reads using MiXCR. The top ten clones hold roughly 9.5% of a sample with under 45,000 clones, 25% to 35% of them seen once. The sequenced sample was blood. The receptors derive from a male donor with papillary thyroid cancer or a benign thyroid nodule (not recorded which). Some clones in this sample may be carry-over from other donors' samples.

This chain uses TRBV6-4 with TRBJ1-3; TRBD1 might be the D (6 bases). The V end lost 6 bases, the J end lost 2 bases, and 20 bases lay between the germline ends. CDR1 is MRHNA and CDR2 is SNTAGT in the germline V gene. The CDR3 runs 17 residues. The CDR3 sequence is CASRKGPTGLPGNTIYF. The DNA of the CDR3 is TGTGCCAGCAGGAAGGGGCCAACAGGGCTGCCTGGAAACACCATATATTTT.

This clone occurred a few times. J is TRBJ1-2 and V is TRBV6-1; tentatively, D is TRBD1 (5 bases). V was clipped by 4 bases and J by 6 bases, with 18 bases between them. Germline CDR1 MNHNS, CDR2 SASEGT. The CDR3 runs 15 residues. CDR3 amino acids: CASSGGQGVADGYTF. The DNA for the CDR3 is TGTGCCAGCAGTGGAGGTCAGGGCGTCGCTGATGGCTACACCTTC.

This clone occurred many times. This rearrangement joins TRBV6-1 to TRBJ1-2; no definite D call. This CDR3 is built from 11 residues. V was pared by 7 bases and J by 3 bases, with 6 bases between. CDR1 and CDR2 from the germline V gene are MNHNS and SASEGT. The CDR3 DNA reads TGTGCCAGCACCACAGACTATGGCTACACCTTC. The encoded protein is CASTTDYGYTF.

This clone was counted ten times or more. This sequence joins TRBV19 and TRBJ1-1; 7 bases are shared with TRBD1. This CDR3 is 15 amino acids long. The germline V gene encodes CDR1 LNHDA and CDR2 SQIVND (reference sequence). J lost 3 bases, V lost 5 bases, and 9 bases had no gene match. The CDR3 loop reads CASSARGGLDTEAFF. The DNA of the CDR3 is TGTGCCAGTAGTGCACGAGGGGGCTTAGACACTGAAGCTTTCTTT.

In this sample, this clone turned up a few times. The chain recombines TRBV6-2 or TRBV6-3 with TRBJ2-7; TRBD1 aligns across 10 bases. V was clipped by 6 bases and J by 4 bases; unmatched bases: 15. Germline loops: CDR1 MNHEY, CDR2 SVGEGT. The CDR3 is made up of 17 amino acids. CDR3 residues: CASSYTLGQGEEYEQYF. DNA for the CDR3: TGTGCCAGCAGCTACACTCTTGGACAGGGGGAGGAGTACGAGCAGTACTTC.